This T cell receptor beta chain was recorded in a study of a mutant IDH1 vaccine in newly diagnosed glioma. Study overall: The first vaccination came 4-6 weeks after radiotherapy alone, or with temozolomide cycles.

Sequencing was performed with immunoSEQ multiplex PCR; in TCRdb, only in-frame clones are kept and a portion is missing. The data show about 54,000 clones, 70% to 90% seen once. On this clone itself: Its antigen is not known.

Time point indicated: week 35, safety follow-up. The study gave 300 ug of mutant IDH1 20-mer peptide per vaccine dose, with topical imiquimod. Trimming removed 0 bases at V and 4 bases at J, with 9 bases between. The CDR3 length is 15 residues. The germline V gene encodes CDR1 MGHRA and CDR2 YSYEKL. Findings and limits, study-wide: The occurrence of vaccine-induced immune responses was seen in over 90% of patients.

Sample: PBMCs, taken from a glioma patient whose treatment included an IDH1 peptide vaccine. This chain joins TRBV4-1 and TRBJ2-2; D may be TRBD2 (6 bases). The sequence was obtained from a man aged 35 to 55 with glioma. The DNA for the CDR3 is TGCGCCAGCAGCCAAGATCTGGGGGGCACCGGGGAGCTGTTTTTT. This codes for CASSQDLGGTGELFF.